These T cell receptor beta chains were read from a single sample in a study of shared clonotypes between healthy human individuals. Assay: immunoSEQ multiplex PCR; the TCRdb copy retains only in-frame clones and omits some. The top ten clones hold 1% to 1.3% of a sample with millions of clones, about 95% of them seen once. Material: naive CD8+ T cells sorted from blood. The receptors derive from a man aged 18 to 29 in good health. Each CDR3 is given with its conserved first and last residue. Fields, in order: D gene, CDR3 length, J gene, V gene, clone size, CDR3 DNA, CDR3 protein. D genes are given only for firm matches. Expanded clones are given a class, and other clones once, few, many or no size at all.

d_call: .
cdr3_length: 17
j_call: TRBJ2-7
v_call: TRBV16
clone_size: .
cdr3_nt: TGTGCCAGCAGCCCCTCAGCCGGGTCCAAGGACGCCCACGAGCAGTACTTC
cdr3_aa: CASSPSAGSKDAHEQYF

d_call: TRBD1
cdr3_length: 15
j_call: TRBJ1-1
v_call: TRBV7-2
clone_size: .
cdr3_nt: TGTGCCAGCAGCTTAGGACAGGGGATCTACACTGAAGCTTTCTTT
cdr3_aa: CASSLGQGIYTEAFF

d_call: .
cdr3_length: 12
j_call: TRBJ2-7
v_call: TRBV19
clone_size: .
cdr3_nt: TGTGCCAGTAGTATGGGGGGCCACGAGCAGTACTTC
cdr3_aa: CASSMGGHEQYF

d_call: TRBD1
cdr3_length: 15
j_call: TRBJ1-1
v_call: TRBV28
clone_size: .
cdr3_nt: TGTGCCAGCAGTTGGGACAGGGGGTCGCACACTGAAGCTTTCTTT
cdr3_aa: CASSWDRGSHTEAFF

d_call: TRBD1
cdr3_length: 16
j_call: TRBJ2-7
v_call: TRBV7-8
clone_size: .
cdr3_nt: TGTGTCAGCAGCCCCCACATACATACAGGGGCGGCCGAGCAGTACTTC
cdr3_aa: CVSSPHIHTGAAEQYF

d_call: .
cdr3_length: 15
j_call: TRBJ1-5
v_call: TRBV21-1
clone_size: .
cdr3_nt: TGTGCCAGCAGCAAAGGAAACAAAAACTACCAGCCCCAGCATTTT
cdr3_aa: CASSKGNKNYQPQHF

d_call: .
cdr3_length: 14
j_call: TRBJ2-7
v_call: TRBV5-4
clone_size: .
cdr3_nt: TGTGCCAGCAGCTTGGAGGTGAGTTCCGACGAGCAGTACTTC
cdr3_aa: CASSLEVSSDEQYF

d_call: .
cdr3_length: 12
j_call: TRBJ2-1
v_call: TRBV6-6
clone_size: once
cdr3_nt: TGTGCCAGCAGTTACGGTTTCAATGAGCAGTTCTTC
cdr3_aa: CASSYGFNEQFF

d_call: TRBD2
cdr3_length: 16
j_call: TRBJ2-2
v_call: TRBV19
clone_size: .
cdr3_nt: TGTGCCAGTCAGATAGGAGCGGGAGGACGAACCGGGGAGCTGTTTTTT
cdr3_aa: CASQIGAGGRTGELFF

d_call: TRBD2
cdr3_length: 13
j_call: TRBJ2-7
v_call: TRBV4-1
clone_size: .
cdr3_nt: TGCGCCAGCTCCGGGACTAGCGACTACGAGCAGTACTTC
cdr3_aa: CASSGTSDYEQYF

d_call: .
cdr3_length: 16
j_call: TRBJ2-6
v_call: TRBV28
clone_size: .
cdr3_nt: TGTGCCAGCAGTAAACCGGGCCTAAGCGGGGCCAACGTCCTGACTTTC
cdr3_aa: CASSKPGLSGANVLTF

d_call: .
cdr3_length: 12
j_call: TRBJ1-4
v_call: TRBV30
clone_size: many
cdr3_nt: TGTGCCTGGAGCGGTCTGACTGAAAAACTGTTTTTT
cdr3_aa: CAWSGLTEKLFF

d_call: TRBD2
cdr3_length: 16
j_call: TRBJ2-4
v_call: TRBV4-3
clone_size: .
cdr3_nt: TGCGCCAGCAGCCCAGGGACTAGCGGAGGAAGGAACATTCAGTACTTC
cdr3_aa: CASSPGTSGGRNIQYF

d_call: .
cdr3_length: 15
j_call: TRBJ1-2
v_call: TRBV5-8
clone_size: .
cdr3_nt: TGTGCCAGCAGCTTCACCCCGGGACAAAGATATGGCTACACCTTC
cdr3_aa: CASSFTPGQRYGYTF

d_call: .
cdr3_length: 13
j_call: TRBJ2-5
v_call: TRBV10-3
clone_size: .
cdr3_nt: TGTGCCATCAGGGAAGAGTATCGAGAGACCCAGTACTTC
cdr3_aa: CAIREEYRETQYF

d_call: .
cdr3_length: 12
j_call: TRBJ1-1
v_call: TRBV7-3
clone_size: .
cdr3_nt: TGTGCCAGCAGCTTAGACCGTATTGAAGCTTTCTTT
cdr3_aa: CASSLDRIEAFF

d_call: .
cdr3_length: 13
j_call: TRBJ1-1
v_call: TRBV6-6
clone_size: .
cdr3_nt: TGTGCCAGCGCCGGTGGAGCGAACACTGAAGCTTTCTTT
cdr3_aa: CASAGGANTEAFF

d_call: .
cdr3_length: 14
j_call: TRBJ2-2
v_call: TRBV7-3
clone_size: .
cdr3_nt: TGTGCCAGCAGCCCGAGGCCGGGGCCCGGGGAGCTGTTTTTT
cdr3_aa: CASSPRPGPGELFF

d_call: .
cdr3_length: 16
j_call: TRBJ1-5
v_call: TRBV2
clone_size: .
cdr3_nt: TGTGCCAGCAGTGGGCCAGGCCAATATAGCAATCAGCCCCAGCATTTT
cdr3_aa: CASSGPGQYSNQPQHF

d_call: TRBD2
cdr3_length: 17
j_call: TRBJ2-2
v_call: TRBV7-9
clone_size: once
cdr3_nt: TGTGCCAGCAGCTACCCTGGCGGGGGGCGATATTCCGGGGAGCTGTTTTTT
cdr3_aa: CASSYPGGGRYSGELFF

d_call: TRBD1
cdr3_length: 15
j_call: TRBJ2-2
v_call: TRBV10-1
clone_size: .
cdr3_nt: TGCGCCAGCAGCCTAGGTGACAGGGGGACCGGGGAGCTGTTTTTT
cdr3_aa: CASSLGDRGTGELFF

d_call: TRBD1
cdr3_length: 14
j_call: TRBJ2-5
v_call: TRBV19
clone_size: .
cdr3_nt: TGTGCCAGTAGTATAACAGGGGGCCAAGAGACCCAGTACTTC
cdr3_aa: CASSITGGQETQYF

d_call: .
cdr3_length: 15
j_call: TRBJ2-7
v_call: TRBV11-2
clone_size: .
cdr3_nt: TGTGCCAGCAGCTTAGCCCCGGACGCTTCCTACGAGCAGTACTTC
cdr3_aa: CASSLAPDASYEQYF

d_call: TRBD2
cdr3_length: 15
j_call: TRBJ2-7
v_call: TRBV27
clone_size: .
cdr3_nt: TGTGCCAGCAGTTTAGGGACTAGCGGATCCTACGAGCAGTACTTC
cdr3_aa: CASSLGTSGSYEQYF

d_call: TRBD2
cdr3_length: 15
j_call: TRBJ2-7
v_call: TRBV13
clone_size: .
cdr3_nt: TGTGCCAGCAGCGGAAGACTAGCGGGGGGTGACGAGCAGTACTTC
cdr3_aa: CASSGRLAGGDEQYF

d_call: .
cdr3_length: 14
j_call: TRBJ2-7
v_call: TRBV28
clone_size: .
cdr3_nt: TGTGCCAGCAGTTCCTATAGGGGCATCTACGAGCAGTACTTC
cdr3_aa: CASSSYRGIYEQYF

d_call: .
cdr3_length: 13
j_call: TRBJ2-1
v_call: TRBV6-5
clone_size: .
cdr3_nt: TGTGCCAGCAATCTTCTTGGGACGAATGAGCAGTTCTTC
cdr3_aa: CASNLLGTNEQFF

d_call: .
cdr3_length: 15
j_call: TRBJ2-6
v_call: TRBV27
clone_size: .
cdr3_nt: TGTGCCAGCAGTTACGGAGGCTCTGGGGCCAACGTCCTGACTTTC
cdr3_aa: CASSYGGSGANVLTF

d_call: .
cdr3_length: 14
j_call: TRBJ1-1
v_call: TRBV2
clone_size: .
cdr3_nt: TGTGCCAGCAGTGAGACGGGTTTGAACACTGAAGCTTTCTTT
cdr3_aa: CASSETGLNTEAFF

d_call: .
cdr3_length: 18
j_call: TRBJ1-2
v_call: TRBV4-3
clone_size: .
cdr3_nt: TGCGCCAGCAGCCAAGATTCATTTGGCCCGCCGGGAGACTATGGCTACACCTTC
cdr3_aa: CASSQDSFGPPGDYGYTF

d_call: .
cdr3_length: 15
j_call: TRBJ2-2
v_call: TRBV27
clone_size: .
cdr3_nt: TGTGCCAGCAGTTCTCGACTAGTCCCCACCGGGGAGCTGTTTTTT
cdr3_aa: CASSSRLVPTGELFF

d_call: TRBD2
cdr3_length: 15
j_call: TRBJ2-2
v_call: TRBV6-5
clone_size: .
cdr3_nt: TGTGCCAGCAGTTACTGGATAGCGGGTACCGGGGAGCTGTTTTTT
cdr3_aa: CASSYWIAGTGELFF

d_call: .
cdr3_length: 11
j_call: TRBJ2-1
v_call: TRBV29-1
clone_size: once
cdr3_nt: TGCAGCGTTGTTACGGAGTTTGAGCAGTTCTTC
cdr3_aa: CSVVTEFEQFF

d_call: .
cdr3_length: 14
j_call: TRBJ2-7
v_call: TRBV7-2
clone_size: once
cdr3_nt: TGTGCCAGCAGCTTGACAGTTTACGACTACGAGCAGTACTTC
cdr3_aa: CASSLTVYDYEQYF

d_call: .
cdr3_length: 16
j_call: TRBJ2-7
v_call: TRBV7-9
clone_size: .
cdr3_nt: TGTGCCAGCAGTCCGACGACGGATTATCCTTCCTACGAGCAGTACTTC
cdr3_aa: CASSPTTDYPSYEQYF

d_call: .
cdr3_length: 13
j_call: TRBJ2-7
v_call: TRBV5-1
clone_size: .
cdr3_nt: TGCGCCAGCAGCTTCGGGATCCAGTACGAGCAGTACTTC
cdr3_aa: CASSFGIQYEQYF

d_call: .
cdr3_length: 12
j_call: TRBJ1-4
v_call: TRBV2
clone_size: .
cdr3_nt: TGTGCCAGCACGGGGCAGGAAGAAAAACTGTTTTTT
cdr3_aa: CASTGQEEKLFF

d_call: .
cdr3_length: 13
j_call: TRBJ2-6
v_call: TRBV28
clone_size: .
cdr3_nt: TGTGCCATTGAGGGGTCTGGGGCCAACGTCCTGACTTTC
cdr3_aa: CAIEGSGANVLTF

d_call: .
cdr3_length: 15
j_call: TRBJ2-7
v_call: TRBV6-6
clone_size: .
cdr3_nt: TGTGCCAGCACCCCGCTATGGGGGTCGGTACCCGAGCAGTACTTC
cdr3_aa: CASTPLWGSVPEQYF

d_call: .
cdr3_length: 14
j_call: TRBJ1-2
v_call: TRBV6-6
clone_size: .
cdr3_nt: TGTGCCAGCAGTTACCCCCCGCCGGAAGGAGGCTACACCTTC
cdr3_aa: CASSYPPPEGGYTF

d_call: TRBD1
cdr3_length: 14
j_call: TRBJ1-6
v_call: TRBV19
clone_size: .
cdr3_nt: TGTGCCAGTAGTACACAGGGGTCCAATTCACCCCTCCACTTT
cdr3_aa: CASSTQGSNSPLHF

d_call: .
cdr3_length: 14
j_call: TRBJ2-1
v_call: TRBV4-1
clone_size: once
cdr3_nt: TGCGCCAGCAGCCAACTAGGGACCTACAATGAGCAGTTCTTC
cdr3_aa: CASSQLGTYNEQFF

d_call: .
cdr3_length: 16
j_call: TRBJ1-6
v_call: TRBV7-8
clone_size: .
cdr3_nt: TGTGCCAGCAGTTCGAGGGGGAGCTCCTATAATTCACCCCTCCACTTT
cdr3_aa: CASSSRGSSYNSPLHF

d_call: TRBD2
cdr3_length: 15
j_call: TRBJ2-7
v_call: TRBV6-5
clone_size: once
cdr3_nt: TGTGCCAGCAGAACCTCCGGGACTAGCGGCTACGAGCAGTACTTC
cdr3_aa: CASRTSGTSGYEQYF

d_call: .
cdr3_length: 15
j_call: TRBJ1-5
v_call: TRBV4-1
clone_size: .
cdr3_nt: TGCGCCAGCAGCCAAGGTGGGGGCGGGAATCAGCCCCAGCATTTT
cdr3_aa: CASSQGGGGNQPQHF

d_call: TRBD1
cdr3_length: 15
j_call: TRBJ1-5
v_call: TRBV5-4
clone_size: .
cdr3_nt: TGTGCCAGCAGCCCGGGGACAGGGGGCGATCAGCCCCAGCATTTT
cdr3_aa: CASSPGTGGDQPQHF

d_call: TRBD2
cdr3_length: 13
j_call: TRBJ2-7
v_call: TRBV7-8
clone_size: .
cdr3_nt: TGTGCCAGCAGTTGGGGCGGGGGCTACGAGCAGTACTTC
cdr3_aa: CASSWGGGYEQYF

d_call: .
cdr3_length: 12
j_call: TRBJ2-7
v_call: TRBV5-5
clone_size: .
cdr3_nt: TGTGCCAGCAGCCCAGACAGGAACGAGCAGTACTTC
cdr3_aa: CASSPDRNEQYF

d_call: TRBD2
cdr3_length: 14
j_call: TRBJ2-7
v_call: TRBV7-6
clone_size: .
cdr3_nt: TGTGCCAGCAGCTTAGGGGGGAGGGCCTACGAGCAGTACTTC
cdr3_aa: CASSLGGRAYEQYF

d_call: TRBD1
cdr3_length: 12
j_call: TRBJ1-2
v_call: TRBV6-1
clone_size: .
cdr3_nt: TGTGCCAGTAACAGGGGGAGTGGTGGCTACACCTTC
cdr3_aa: CASNRGSGGYTF

d_call: TRBD2
cdr3_length: 13
j_call: TRBJ2-7
v_call: TRBV5-5
clone_size: .
cdr3_nt: TGTGCCAGCAGCTTGGTAGCGGGTAGTGAGCAGTACTTC
cdr3_aa: CASSLVAGSEQYF

d_call: .
cdr3_length: 15
j_call: TRBJ2-7
v_call: TRBV4-1
clone_size: .
cdr3_nt: TGCGCCAGCAGCCAGACAGGCCCCGGCTCCTACGAGCAGTACTTC
cdr3_aa: CASSQTGPGSYEQYF

d_call: TRBD2
cdr3_length: 16
j_call: TRBJ2-7
v_call: TRBV27
clone_size: .
cdr3_nt: TGTGCCAGCAGTTTCTTAGCGGGAGGCCGTTCTTTCGAGCAGTACTTC
cdr3_aa: CASSFLAGGRSFEQYF

d_call: .
cdr3_length: 14
j_call: TRBJ2-1
v_call: TRBV29-1
clone_size: .
cdr3_nt: TGCAGCGTTGAAGCGGCGTTAGTCTACAATGAGCAGTTCTTC
cdr3_aa: CSVEAALVYNEQFF

d_call: TRBD1
cdr3_length: 15
j_call: TRBJ2-3
v_call: TRBV25-1
clone_size: .
cdr3_nt: TGTGCCAGCAGTGAATGGGGACAGGTCGCAGATACGCAGTATTTT
cdr3_aa: CASSEWGQVADTQYF

d_call: TRBD1
cdr3_length: 13
j_call: TRBJ1-1
v_call: TRBV5-4
clone_size: .
cdr3_nt: TGTGCCAGCAGTACCAGGGGGGGAACTGAAGCTTTCTTT
cdr3_aa: CASSTRGGTEAFF

d_call: .
cdr3_length: 12
j_call: TRBJ1-1
v_call: TRBV5-4
clone_size: .
cdr3_nt: TGTGCCAGCAGCTTTTCCCAAGTCGAAGCTTTCTTT
cdr3_aa: CASSFSQVEAFF

d_call: TRBD1
cdr3_length: 14
j_call: TRBJ2-3
v_call: TRBV30
clone_size: .
cdr3_nt: TGTGCCTGGGATGGGACAGGGGGTACAGATACGCAGTATTTT
cdr3_aa: CAWDGTGGTDTQYF

d_call: .
cdr3_length: 11
j_call: TRBJ2-3
v_call: TRBV30
clone_size: few
cdr3_nt: TGTGCCTGGAGTGTCACAGATACGCAGTATTTT
cdr3_aa: CAWSVTDTQYF

d_call: .
cdr3_length: 14
j_call: TRBJ1-1
v_call: TRBV5-4
clone_size: .
cdr3_nt: TGTGCCAGCAGCTTGAGTCCGGGGGGCACTGAAGCTTTCTTT
cdr3_aa: CASSLSPGGTEAFF